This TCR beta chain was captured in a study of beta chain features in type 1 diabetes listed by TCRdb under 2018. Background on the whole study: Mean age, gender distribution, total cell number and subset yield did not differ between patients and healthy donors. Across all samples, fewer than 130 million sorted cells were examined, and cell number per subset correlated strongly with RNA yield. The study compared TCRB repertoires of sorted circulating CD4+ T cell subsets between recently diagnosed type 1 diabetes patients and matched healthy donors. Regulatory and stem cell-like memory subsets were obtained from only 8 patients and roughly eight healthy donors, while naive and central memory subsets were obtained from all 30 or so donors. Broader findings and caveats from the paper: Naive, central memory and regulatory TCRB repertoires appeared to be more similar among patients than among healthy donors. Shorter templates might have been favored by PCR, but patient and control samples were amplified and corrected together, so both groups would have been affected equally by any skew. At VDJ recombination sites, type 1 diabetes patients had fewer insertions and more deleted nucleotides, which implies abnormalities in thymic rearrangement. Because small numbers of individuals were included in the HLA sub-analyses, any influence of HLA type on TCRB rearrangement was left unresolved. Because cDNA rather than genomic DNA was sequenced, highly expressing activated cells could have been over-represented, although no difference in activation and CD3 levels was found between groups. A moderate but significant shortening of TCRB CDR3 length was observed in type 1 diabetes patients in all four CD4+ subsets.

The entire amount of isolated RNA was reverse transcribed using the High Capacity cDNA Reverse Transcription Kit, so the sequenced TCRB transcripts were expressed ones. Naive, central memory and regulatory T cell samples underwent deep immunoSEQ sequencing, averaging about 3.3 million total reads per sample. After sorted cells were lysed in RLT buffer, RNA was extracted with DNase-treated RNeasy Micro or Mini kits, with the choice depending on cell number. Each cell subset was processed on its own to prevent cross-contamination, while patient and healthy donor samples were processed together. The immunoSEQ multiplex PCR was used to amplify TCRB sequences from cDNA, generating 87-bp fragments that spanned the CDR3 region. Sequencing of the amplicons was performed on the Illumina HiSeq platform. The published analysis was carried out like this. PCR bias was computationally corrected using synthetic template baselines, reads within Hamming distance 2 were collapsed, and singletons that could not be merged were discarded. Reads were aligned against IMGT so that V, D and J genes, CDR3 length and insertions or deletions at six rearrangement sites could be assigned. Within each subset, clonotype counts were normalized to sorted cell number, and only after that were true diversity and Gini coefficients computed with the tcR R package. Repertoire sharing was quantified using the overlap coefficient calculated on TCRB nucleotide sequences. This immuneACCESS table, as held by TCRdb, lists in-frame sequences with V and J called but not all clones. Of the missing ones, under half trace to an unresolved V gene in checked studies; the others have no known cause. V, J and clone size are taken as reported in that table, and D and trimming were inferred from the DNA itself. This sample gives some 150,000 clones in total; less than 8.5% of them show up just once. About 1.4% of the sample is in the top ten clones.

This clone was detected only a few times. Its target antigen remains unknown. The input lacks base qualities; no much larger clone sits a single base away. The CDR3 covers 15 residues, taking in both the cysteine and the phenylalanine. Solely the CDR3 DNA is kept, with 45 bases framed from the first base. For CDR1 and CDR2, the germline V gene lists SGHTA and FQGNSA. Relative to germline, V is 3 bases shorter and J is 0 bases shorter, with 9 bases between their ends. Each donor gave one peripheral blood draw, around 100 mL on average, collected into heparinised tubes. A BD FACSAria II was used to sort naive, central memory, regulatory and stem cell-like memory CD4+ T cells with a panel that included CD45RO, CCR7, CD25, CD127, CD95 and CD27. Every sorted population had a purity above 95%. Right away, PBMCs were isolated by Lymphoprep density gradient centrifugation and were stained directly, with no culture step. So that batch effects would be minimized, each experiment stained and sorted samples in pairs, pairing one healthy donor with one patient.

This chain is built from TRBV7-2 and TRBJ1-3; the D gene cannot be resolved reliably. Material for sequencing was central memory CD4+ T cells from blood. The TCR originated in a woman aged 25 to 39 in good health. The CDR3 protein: CASSFGGYSGNTIYF. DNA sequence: TGTGCCAGCAGCTTCGGCGGATACTCTGGAAACACCATATATTTT.